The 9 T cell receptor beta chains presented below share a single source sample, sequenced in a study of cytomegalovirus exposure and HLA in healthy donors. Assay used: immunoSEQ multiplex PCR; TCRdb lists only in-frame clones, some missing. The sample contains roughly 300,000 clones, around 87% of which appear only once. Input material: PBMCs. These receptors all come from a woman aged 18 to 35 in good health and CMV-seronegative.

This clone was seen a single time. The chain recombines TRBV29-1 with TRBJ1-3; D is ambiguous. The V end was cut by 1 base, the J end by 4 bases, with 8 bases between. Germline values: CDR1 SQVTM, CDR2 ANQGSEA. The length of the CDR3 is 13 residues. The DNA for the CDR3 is TGCAGCGTTGAAGGAGTGAACGGAAACACCATATATTTT. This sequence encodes CSVEGVNGNTIYF.

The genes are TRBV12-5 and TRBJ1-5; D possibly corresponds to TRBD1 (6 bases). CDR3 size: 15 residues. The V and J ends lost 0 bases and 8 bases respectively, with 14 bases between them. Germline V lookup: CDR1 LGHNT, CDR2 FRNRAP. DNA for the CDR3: TGTGCTAGTGGTTTGGTATGGTGCAGGGGAAAGCCCCAGCATTTT. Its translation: CASGLVWCRGKPQHF.

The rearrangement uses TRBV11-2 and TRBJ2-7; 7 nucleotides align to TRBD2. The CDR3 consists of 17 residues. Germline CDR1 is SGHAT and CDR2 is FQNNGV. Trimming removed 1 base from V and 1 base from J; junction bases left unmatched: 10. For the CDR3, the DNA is TGTGCCAGCAGCTTAGTGGTTAGGTCTAGCGGATCCTACGAGCAGTACTTC. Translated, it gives CASSLVVRSSGSYEQYF.

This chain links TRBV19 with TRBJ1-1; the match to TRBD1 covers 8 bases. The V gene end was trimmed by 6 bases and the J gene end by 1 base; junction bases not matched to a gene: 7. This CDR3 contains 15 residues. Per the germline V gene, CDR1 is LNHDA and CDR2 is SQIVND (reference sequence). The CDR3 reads CASRGGTGGNTEAFF. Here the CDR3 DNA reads TGTGCCAGTAGAGGGGGTACAGGGGGGAACACTGAAGCTTTCTTT.

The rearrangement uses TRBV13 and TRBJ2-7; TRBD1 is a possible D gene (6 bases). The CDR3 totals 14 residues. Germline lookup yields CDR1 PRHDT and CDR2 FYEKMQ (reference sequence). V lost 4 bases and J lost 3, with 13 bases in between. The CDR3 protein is CASSSQQDSYEQYF. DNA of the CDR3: TGTGCCAGCAGCTCTCAACAGGACAGCTACGAGCAGTACTTC.

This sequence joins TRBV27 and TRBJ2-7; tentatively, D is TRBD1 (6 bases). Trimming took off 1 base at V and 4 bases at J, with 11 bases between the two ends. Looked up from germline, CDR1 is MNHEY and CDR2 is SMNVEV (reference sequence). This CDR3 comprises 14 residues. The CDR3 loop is CASSLYQGPYEQYF. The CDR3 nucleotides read TGTGCCAGCAGTTTATACCAGGGGCCGTACGAGCAGTACTTC.

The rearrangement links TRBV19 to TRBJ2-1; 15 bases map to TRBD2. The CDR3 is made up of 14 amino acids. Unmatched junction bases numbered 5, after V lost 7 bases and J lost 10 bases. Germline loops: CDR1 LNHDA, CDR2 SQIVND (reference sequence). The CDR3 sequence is CASMRTSGRAEQFF. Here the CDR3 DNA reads TGTGCCAGTATGCGGACTAGCGGGAGGGCCGAGCAGTTCTTC.

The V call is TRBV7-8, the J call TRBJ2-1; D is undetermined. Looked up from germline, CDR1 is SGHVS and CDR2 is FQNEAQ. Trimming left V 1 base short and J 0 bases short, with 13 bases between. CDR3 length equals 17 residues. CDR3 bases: TGTGCCAGCAGCTTAGACAGAGTTTCGAGCTCCTACAATGAGCAGTTCTTC. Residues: CASSLDRVSSSYNEQFF.

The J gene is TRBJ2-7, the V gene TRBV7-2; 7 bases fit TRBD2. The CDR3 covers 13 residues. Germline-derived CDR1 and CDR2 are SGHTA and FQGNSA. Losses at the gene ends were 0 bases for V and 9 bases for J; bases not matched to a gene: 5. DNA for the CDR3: TGTGCCAGCAGCTTAGCGCCACCGGGAGGGCAGTACTTC. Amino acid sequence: CASSLAPPGGQYF.